The rows below give T cell receptor beta chains drawn from one sample of a study of T-cell reconstitution after alpha-beta-depleted transplantation in children. TCRdb passed the PCR reads through MiXCR, listing each CDR3 protein once. Of 350,000 to 500,000 distinct CDR3 sequences in the sample, about 40% are singletons; the top ten hold around 29%. This specimen consisted of PBMCs, obtained before TCRalphabeta/CD19-depleted stem cell transplant. These receptor sequences come from a girl aged 2 to 9 with aplastic anemia, due to receive a stem cell transplant. CDR3s include the opening cysteine and the closing phenylalanine or tryptophan. Each record gives: clone size, J gene, D gene, V gene, CDR3 DNA, CDR3 protein. A D gene is named only where the DNA matches it firmly. Clone sizes are given selectively: once, few, many, or a class where the clone is expanded.

size: many
J: TRBJ2-7
D: .
V: TRBV7-9
DNA: TGTGCCAGCAGCTTAGACGGAGGGCCCTACGAGCAGTACTTC
CDR3: CASSLDGGPYEQYF

size: .
J: TRBJ2-5
D: .
V: TRBV4-1
DNA: TGCGCCAGCAGCCAAGTGGGCATACAAGAGACCCAGTACTTC
CDR3: CASSQVGIQETQYF

size: .
J: TRBJ2-6
D: .
V: TRBV6-5
DNA: TGTGCCAGCAGTTACTCGGGACCGCGCGGCCCTGGGGCCAACGTCCTGACTTTC
CDR3: CASSYSGPRGPGANVLTF

size: .
J: TRBJ2-5
D: .
V: TRBV20-1
DNA: TGCAGTGCTAGAGAGCCACAAGAGACCCAGTACTTC
CDR3: CSAREPQETQYF

size: .
J: TRBJ2-3
D: TRBD1
V: TRBV7-9
DNA: TGTGCCAGCAGCTCTTGGAGGGACAGGAGCACAGATACGCAGTATTTT
CDR3: CASSSWRDRSTDTQYF

size: .
J: TRBJ2-3
D: .
V: TRBV12-3/TRBV12-4
DNA: TGTGCCAGCAGCTACGGGCCTCCGACAGATACGCAGTATTTT
CDR3: CASSYGPPTDTQYF

size: .
J: TRBJ2-1
D: .
V: TRBV9
DNA: TGTGCCAGCAGCGTAGCGACGAGGTACAATGAGCAGTTCTTC
CDR3: CASSVATRYNEQFF

size: .
J: TRBJ2-1
D: .
V: TRBV20-1
DNA: TGCAGTGCCGTCCCCAGGAGCCTCTCCTACAATGAGCAGTTCTTC
CDR3: CSAVPRSLSYNEQFF

size: many
J: TRBJ1-5
D: .
V: TRBV2
DNA: TGTGCCAGCAGTGAAGCGAGTTCCCTGCCCCAGCATTTT
CDR3: CASSEASSLPQHF

size: .
J: TRBJ2-5
D: .
V: TRBV12-3/TRBV12-4
DNA: TGTGCCAGCAGTCCTGGGACTGGGGCGGGGACCCAGTACTTC
CDR3: CASSPGTGAGTQYF

size: .
J: TRBJ1-2
D: .
V: TRBV15
DNA: TGTGCCACCAGCAGAGAAGGGACCTCGCTCCATGGCTACACCTTC
CDR3: CATSREGTSLHGYTF

size: many
J: TRBJ1-1
D: .
V: TRBV9
DNA: TGTGCCAGCAGCGTATCAGGGATGAACACTGAAGCTTTCTTT
CDR3: CASSVSGMNTEAFF

size: .
J: TRBJ1-5
D: TRBD1
V: TRBV19
DNA: TGTGCCAGTAAGCCTCGGCCGGACAGGGGGAATCAGCCCCAGCATTTT
CDR3: CASKPRPDRGNQPQHF

size: few
J: TRBJ2-3
D: .
V: TRBV6-1
DNA: TGTGCCAGCAGTGAGGATTTAGTCCTTGTTACGCAGTATTTT
CDR3: CASSEDLVLVTQYF

size: .
J: TRBJ2-7
D: TRBD2
V: TRBV20-1
DNA: TGCAGTGTCAGACTAGCAGGTTCGGTACGGCAGTACTTC
CDR3: CSVRLAGSVRQYF

size: .
J: TRBJ2-3
D: .
V: TRBV5-1
DNA: TGCGCCAGCAGCTTGGCACCATTTAGCACAGATACGCAGTATTTT
CDR3: CASSLAPFSTDTQYF

size: many
J: TRBJ1-1
D: TRBD1
V: TRBV7-2
DNA: TGTGCCAGCAGCACACGACGACAGGGGTTGAACACTGAAGCTTTCTTT
CDR3: CASSTRRQGLNTEAFF

size: many
J: TRBJ1-1
D: .
V: TRBV11-2
DNA: TGTGCCAGCAGCCCCCTCGGGGGTTTAGCCGAAGCTTTCTTT
CDR3: CASSPLGGLAEAFF

size: few
J: TRBJ2-3
D: .
V: TRBV28
DNA: TGTGCCAGCAGCCGCCTCGGGACTGCGGCGGGTGCAGATACGCAGTATTTT
CDR3: CASSRLGTAAGADTQYF

size: .
J: TRBJ1-1
D: TRBD1
V: TRBV12-3/TRBV12-4
DNA: TGTGCCAGCAGTCCAGTCCCGGGACAGGGATCAAACACTGAAGCTTTCTTT
CDR3: CASSPVPGQGSNTEAFF